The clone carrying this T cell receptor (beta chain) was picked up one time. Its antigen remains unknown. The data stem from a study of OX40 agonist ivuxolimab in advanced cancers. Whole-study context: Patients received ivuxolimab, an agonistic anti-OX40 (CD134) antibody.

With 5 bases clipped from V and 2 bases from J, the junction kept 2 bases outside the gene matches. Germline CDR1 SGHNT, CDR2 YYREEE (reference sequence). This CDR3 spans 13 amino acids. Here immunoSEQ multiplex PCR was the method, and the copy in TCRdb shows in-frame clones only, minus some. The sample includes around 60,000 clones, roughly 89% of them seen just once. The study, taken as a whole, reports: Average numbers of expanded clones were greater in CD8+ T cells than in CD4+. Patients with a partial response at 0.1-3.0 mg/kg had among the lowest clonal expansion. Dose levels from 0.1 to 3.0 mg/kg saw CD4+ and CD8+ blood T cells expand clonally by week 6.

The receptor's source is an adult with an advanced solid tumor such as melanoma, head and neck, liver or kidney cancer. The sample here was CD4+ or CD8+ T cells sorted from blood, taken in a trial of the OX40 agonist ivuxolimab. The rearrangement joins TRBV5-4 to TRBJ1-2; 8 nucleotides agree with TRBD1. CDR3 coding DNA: TGTGCCAGCAGGAGGACAGGGAACTATGGCTACACCTTC. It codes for CASRRTGNYGYTF.